This entry concerns a single T cell receptor (beta chain). Its antigen is not identified. Reverse transcribing all isolated RNA meant expressed TCRB transcripts were sequenced. Clones were sequenced by immunoSEQ multiplex PCR, and TCRdb holds only the in-frame ones, with some missing. The sample shows 30,000 or so clones, less than 75% of them seen only once. This specimen comes from a study of beta chain features in type 1 diabetes. Per germline, CDR1 KGHSH and CDR2 LQKENI. The CDR3 is 15 amino acids. V dropped 2 bases and J dropped 8; count of bases not matched to a gene: 7. Overall study findings and caveats: Type 1 diabetes patients had TCRB CDR3s that were shorter (moderately but significantly so) in all four CD4+ subsets. Insertions were fewer and deletions more numerous at VDJ junctions in type 1 diabetes patients. Sampled from patients, naive, central memory and Treg TCRB repertoires appeared more similar than those sampled from healthy donors.

This chain joins TRBV18 and TRBJ1-4; the match to TRBD1 covers 8 bases. This clonotype was obtained from a woman younger than 45 with type 1 diabetes. Sample: Tregs from blood. The CDR3 protein is CASSPGRTGFEKLFF. Written as DNA, the CDR3 is TGTGCCAGCTCACCAGGGCGGACAGGGTTCGAAAAACTGTTTTTT.